This record concerns one T cell receptor (beta chain) sequence. The data belong to a study of blood T cell repertoires in COVID-19. On the study more broadly: Spain, Italy and the United States supplied samples that represented acute and convalescent COVID-19.

Here immunoSEQ multiplex PCR was the method, and the copy in TCRdb shows in-frame clones only, minus some. The data contain more than 100,000 clones, 65% to 85% of them seen just once; the ten biggest clones take up 3.5% to 4%. Cohort assignment relied on participant-reported clinical history. The source is a woman aged 25 to 45 who had recovered from COVID-19. The sequencing sample was made of PBMCs or T cells enriched from blood (not recorded which).

The CDR3 nucleotides read TGTGCCAGCAGCCAAGTGGGGGGGGAAGGAAACACCATATATTTT. Translation gives CASSQVGGEGNTIYF. V and J are TRBV4-2 and TRBJ1-3; weak D call: TRBD1 (5 bases). The CDR3 has 15 residues. Germline V lookup: CDR1 LGHNA, CDR2 YNFKEQ. Trimming took off 1 base at V and 4 bases at J, with 11 bases between the two ends.